Given below is one TCR beta chain in context. CD45RO-negative, CCR7-selected cells formed the naive CD8 fraction, which excluded terminally differentiated effector memory CD45RA+ cells. The sample originates from a study of shared clonotypes between healthy human individuals. Data came from immunoSEQ multiplex PCR; TCRdb stores just in-frame clones and leaves some out. Altogether about 2.2 million clones are present, roughly 95% being singletons, with the ten largest covering around 1.7%. The sequencing input was naive CD8+ T cells from PBMCs. The sequence derives from a young man in good health. Some clones in this sample may be carry-over from other donors' samples.

CDR3 loop: CASRGQGAVWNEQFF. CDR3 DNA sequence: TGTGCCAGCAGGGGACAGGGGGCGGTTTGGAATGAGCAGTTCTTC. This chain uses TRBV28 with TRBJ2-1; 12 nucleotides align to TRBD1. The germline V gene has CDR1 MDHEN and CDR2 SYDVKM. CDR3 size: 15 residues. V trimming: 6 bases; J trimming: 7 bases; junction bases outside the gene matches: 7.